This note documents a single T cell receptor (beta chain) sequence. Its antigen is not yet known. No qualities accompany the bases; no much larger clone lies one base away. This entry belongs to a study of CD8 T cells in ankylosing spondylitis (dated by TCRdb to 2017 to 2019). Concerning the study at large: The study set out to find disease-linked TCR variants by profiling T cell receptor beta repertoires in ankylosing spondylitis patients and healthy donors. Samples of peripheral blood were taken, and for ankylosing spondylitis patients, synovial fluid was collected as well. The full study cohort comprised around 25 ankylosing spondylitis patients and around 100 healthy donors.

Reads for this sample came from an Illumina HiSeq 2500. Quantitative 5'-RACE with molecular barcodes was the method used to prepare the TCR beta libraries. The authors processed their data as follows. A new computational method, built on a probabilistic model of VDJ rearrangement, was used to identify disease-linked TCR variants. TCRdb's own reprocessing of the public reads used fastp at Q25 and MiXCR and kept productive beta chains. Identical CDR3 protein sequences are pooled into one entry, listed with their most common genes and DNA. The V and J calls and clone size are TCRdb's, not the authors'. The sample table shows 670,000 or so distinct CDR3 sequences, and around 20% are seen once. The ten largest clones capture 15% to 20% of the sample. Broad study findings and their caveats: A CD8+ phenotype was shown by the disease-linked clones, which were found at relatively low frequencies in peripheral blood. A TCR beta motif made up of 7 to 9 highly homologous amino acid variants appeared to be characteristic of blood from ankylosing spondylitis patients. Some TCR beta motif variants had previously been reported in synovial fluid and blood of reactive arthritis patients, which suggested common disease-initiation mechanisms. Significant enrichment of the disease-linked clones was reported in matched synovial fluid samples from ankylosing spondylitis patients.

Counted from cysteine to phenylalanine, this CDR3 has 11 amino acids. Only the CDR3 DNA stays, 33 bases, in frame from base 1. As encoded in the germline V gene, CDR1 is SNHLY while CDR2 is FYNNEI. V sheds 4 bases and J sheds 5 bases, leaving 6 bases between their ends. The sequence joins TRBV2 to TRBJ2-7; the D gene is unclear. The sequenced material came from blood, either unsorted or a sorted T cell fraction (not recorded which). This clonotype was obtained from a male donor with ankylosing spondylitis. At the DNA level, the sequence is TGTGCCAGCAGTGTTACTGACGAGCAGTACTTC. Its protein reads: CASSVTDEQYF.